What follows is one T cell receptor beta chain and its context. Its antigen is unidentified. The ends were cut back, 5 bases at V and 4 bases at J, with 12 bases in the middle. The germline V gene encodes CDR1 MDHEN and CDR2 SYDVKM. The CDR3 is 14 amino acids. Assay runs were performed at deep level. Per the original methods: Filtering of immunoSEQ junctional sequences could not match full-length read filtering. This table comes from immunoSEQ multiplex PCR, and its TCRdb copy is limited to in-frame clones, with some not included. That table supplies the V and J calls and clone size; D and trimming were determined from the DNA. The sample records 2 million or so clones, roughly 94% being singletons. The entry originates in a study of shared clonotypes between healthy human individuals. Study summary: Per donor, CD8 memory used one plate, CD8 naive used two, CD4 memory used three and CD4 naive used three.

Whole-study findings and limits: It was observed that 5% to 6% of naive CD4 clonotypes were shared across four donors.

This chain connects TRBV28 to TRBJ1-5; D not certain. The source of this sequence is a man aged 18 to 30 in good health. Material: naive CD4+ T cells sorted from blood. Subset of the sample: CD45RA+ positively selected. CDR3 sequence (DNA): TGTGCCAGCAGTCCCCCTCGTCCGAATCAGCCCCAGCATTTT. Translation gives CASSPPRPNQPQHF. Combining the CDR3 with reference TRBV28 and TRBJ1-5 gives the whole variable domain DVKVTQSSRYLVKRTGEKVFLECVQDMDHENMFWYRQDPGLGLRLIYFSYDVKMKEKGDIPEGYSVSREKKERFSLILESASTNQTSMYLCASSPPRPNQPQHFGDGTRLSIL.